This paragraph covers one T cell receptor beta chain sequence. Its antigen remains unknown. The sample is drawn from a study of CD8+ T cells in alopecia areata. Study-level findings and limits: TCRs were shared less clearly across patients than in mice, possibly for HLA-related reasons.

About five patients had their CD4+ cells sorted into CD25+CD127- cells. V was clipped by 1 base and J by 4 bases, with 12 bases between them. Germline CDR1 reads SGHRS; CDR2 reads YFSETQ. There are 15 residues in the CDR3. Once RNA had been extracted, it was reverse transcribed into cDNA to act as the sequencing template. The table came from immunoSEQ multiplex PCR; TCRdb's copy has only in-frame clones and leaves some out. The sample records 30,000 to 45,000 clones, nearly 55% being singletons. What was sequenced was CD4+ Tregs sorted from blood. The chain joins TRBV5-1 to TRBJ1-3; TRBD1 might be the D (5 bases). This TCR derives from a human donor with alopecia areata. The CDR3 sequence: CASSLSQTAGNTIYF. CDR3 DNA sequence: TGCGCCAGCAGCTTGTCGCAGACAGCCGGAAACACCATATATTTT.